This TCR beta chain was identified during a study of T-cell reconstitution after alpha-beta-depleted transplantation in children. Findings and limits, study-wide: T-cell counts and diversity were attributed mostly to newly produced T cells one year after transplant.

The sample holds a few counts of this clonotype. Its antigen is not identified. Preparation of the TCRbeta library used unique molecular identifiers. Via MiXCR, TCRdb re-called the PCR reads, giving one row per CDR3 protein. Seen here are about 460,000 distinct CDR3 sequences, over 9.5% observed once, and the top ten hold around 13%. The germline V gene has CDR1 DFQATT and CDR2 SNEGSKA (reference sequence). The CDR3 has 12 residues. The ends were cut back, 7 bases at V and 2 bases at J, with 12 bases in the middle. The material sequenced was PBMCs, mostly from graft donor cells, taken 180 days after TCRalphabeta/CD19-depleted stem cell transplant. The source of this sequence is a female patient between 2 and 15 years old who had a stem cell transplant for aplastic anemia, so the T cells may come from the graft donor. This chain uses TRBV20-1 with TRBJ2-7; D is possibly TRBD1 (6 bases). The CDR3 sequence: CSVPDRTYEQYF. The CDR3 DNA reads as TGCAGTGTCCCGGACAGAACCTACGAGCAGTACTTC.